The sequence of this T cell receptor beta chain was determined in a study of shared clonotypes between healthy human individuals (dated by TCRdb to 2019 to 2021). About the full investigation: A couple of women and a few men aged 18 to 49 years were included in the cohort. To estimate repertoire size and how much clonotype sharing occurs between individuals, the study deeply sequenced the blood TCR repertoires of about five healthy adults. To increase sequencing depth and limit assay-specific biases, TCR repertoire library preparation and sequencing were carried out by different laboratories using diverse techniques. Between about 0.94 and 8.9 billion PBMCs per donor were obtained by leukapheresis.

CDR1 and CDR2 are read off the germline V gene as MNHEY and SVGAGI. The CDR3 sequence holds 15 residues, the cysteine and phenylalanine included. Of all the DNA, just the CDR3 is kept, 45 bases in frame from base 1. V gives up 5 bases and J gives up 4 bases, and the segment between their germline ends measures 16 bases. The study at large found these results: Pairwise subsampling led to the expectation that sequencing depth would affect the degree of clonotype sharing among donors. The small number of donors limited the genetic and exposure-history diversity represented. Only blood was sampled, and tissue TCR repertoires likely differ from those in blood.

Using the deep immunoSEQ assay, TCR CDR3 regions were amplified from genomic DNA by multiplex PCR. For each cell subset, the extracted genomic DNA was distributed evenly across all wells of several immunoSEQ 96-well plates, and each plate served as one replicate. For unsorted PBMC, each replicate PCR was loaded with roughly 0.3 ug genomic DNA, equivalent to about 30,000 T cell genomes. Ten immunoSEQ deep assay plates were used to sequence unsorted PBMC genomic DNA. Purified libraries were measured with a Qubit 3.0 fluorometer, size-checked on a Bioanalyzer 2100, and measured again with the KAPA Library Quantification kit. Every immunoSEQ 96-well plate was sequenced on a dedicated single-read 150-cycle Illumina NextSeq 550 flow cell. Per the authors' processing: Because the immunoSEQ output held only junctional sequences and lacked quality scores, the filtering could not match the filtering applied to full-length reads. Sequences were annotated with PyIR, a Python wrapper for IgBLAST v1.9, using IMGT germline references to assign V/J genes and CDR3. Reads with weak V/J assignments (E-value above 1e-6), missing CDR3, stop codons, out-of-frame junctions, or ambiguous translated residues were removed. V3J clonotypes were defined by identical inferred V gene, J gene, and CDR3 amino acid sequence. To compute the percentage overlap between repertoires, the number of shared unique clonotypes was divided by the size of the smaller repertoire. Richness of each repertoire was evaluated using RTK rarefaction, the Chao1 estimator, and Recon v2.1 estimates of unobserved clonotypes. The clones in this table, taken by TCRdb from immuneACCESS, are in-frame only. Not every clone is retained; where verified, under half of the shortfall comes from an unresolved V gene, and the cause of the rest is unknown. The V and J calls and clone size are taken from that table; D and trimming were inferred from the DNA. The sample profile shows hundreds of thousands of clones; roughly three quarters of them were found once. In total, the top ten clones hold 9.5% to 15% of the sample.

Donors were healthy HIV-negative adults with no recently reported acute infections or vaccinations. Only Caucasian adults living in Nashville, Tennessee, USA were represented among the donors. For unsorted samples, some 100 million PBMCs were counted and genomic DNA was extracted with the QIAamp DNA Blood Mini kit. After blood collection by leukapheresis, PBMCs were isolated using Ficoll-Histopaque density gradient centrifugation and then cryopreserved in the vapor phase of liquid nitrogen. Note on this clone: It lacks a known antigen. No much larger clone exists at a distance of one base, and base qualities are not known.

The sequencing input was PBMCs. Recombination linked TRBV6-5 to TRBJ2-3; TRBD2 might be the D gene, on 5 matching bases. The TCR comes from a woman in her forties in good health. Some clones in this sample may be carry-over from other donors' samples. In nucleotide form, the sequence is TGTGCCAGCAGTCCCACCGACGGGGTACCAGATACGCAGTATTTT. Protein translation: CASSPTDGVPDTQYF.